This paragraph reports one T cell receptor (beta chain). Its target is unknown. V lost 0 bases and J 7 bases, leaving 12 bases between the germline ends. CDR3 length equals 15 residues. The germline V gene has CDR1 SEHNR and CDR2 FQNEAQ (reference sequence). The source of the sample is a study of cytomegalovirus exposure and HLA in healthy donors. Across the whole study: It was reported in a later analysis that the same platform had been used for the 110 or so validation repertoires as for the roughly 670 first-cohort repertoires. General study findings and limits: According to a subsequent analysis, TCR clusters identified in the first cohort showed a tendency to co-occur across the 100 to 150 validation repertoires.

Libraries were prepared by immunoSEQ multiplex PCR; TCRdb keeps only in-frame clonotypes and omits some of them. There are approximately 220,000 clones in the sample; more than 75% occur only once, and 2.6% lies in the top ten. The clonotype comes from a man between 18 and 29 years old in good health and CMV-seronegative. The sequencing sample was made of PBMCs. J is TRBJ1-4 and V is TRBV7-9; D is undetermined. The CDR3 loop reads CASSLAGAKSEKLFF. CDR3 bases: TGTGCCAGCAGCTTAGCTGGTGCTAAGAGTGAAAAACTGTTTTTT.